A selection of T cell receptor beta chains follows, all from one sample in a study of OX40 agonist ivuxolimab in advanced cancers. The table came from immunoSEQ multiplex PCR; TCRdb's copy has only in-frame clones and leaves some out. Among some 83,000 clones listed, 86% were seen once. The sample consisted of CD4+ or CD8+ T cells sorted from blood, taken in a trial of the OX40 agonist ivuxolimab. The source is an adult with an advanced solid tumor such as melanoma, head and neck, liver or kidney cancer. CDR3s include the opening cysteine and the closing phenylalanine or tryptophan. Each record gives: D gene, V gene, clone size, J gene, CDR3 protein, CDR3 DNA. D genes are given only for firm matches. Clone sizes are given selectively: once, few, many, or a class where the clone is expanded.

>TRBD1|TRBV6-5|NA|TRBJ1-2
CASRRGQGHGYTF
TGTGCCAGCAGAAGAGGACAGGGTCATGGCTACACCTTC
>TRBD1|TRBV9|NA|TRBJ2-2
CASREGQGASGELFF
TGTGCCAGCAGGGAGGGGCAGGGGGCCTCCGGGGAGCTGTTTTTT
>TRBD1|TRBV6-1|few|TRBJ2-7
CASRGTGGSYEQYF
TGTGCCAGCAGGGGGACAGGGGGCTCCTACGAGCAGTACTTC
>TRBD1|TRBV7-3|NA|TRBJ2-7
CASSSTGDEQYF
TGTGCCAGCAGCTCAACAGGGGACGAGCAGTACTTC
>NA|TRBV30|NA|TRBJ1-2
CAGMGGGTNYGYTF
TGTGCCGGAATGGGAGGGGGAACGAACTATGGCTACACCTTC
>NA|TRBV18|NA|TRBJ1-1
CASSPPLGPNTEAFF
TGTGCCAGCTCACCACCGCTGGGACCGAACACTGAAGCTTTCTTT
>NA|TRBV6-5|NA|TRBJ2-7
CASSYSVGTSHYEQYF
TGTGCCAGCAGTTACTCCGTCGGGACATCTCATTACGAGCAGTACTTC
>TRBD2|TRBV9|NA|TRBJ2-1
CASSKTSAGQSEQFF
TGTGCCAGCAGCAAAACTAGCGCGGGCCAGTCGGAGCAGTTCTTC
>NA|TRBV5-1|NA|TRBJ2-1
CASSLDVGETDEQFF
TGCGCCAGCAGCTTGGATGTGGGAGAGACGGATGAGCAGTTCTTC
>NA|TRBV18|NA|TRBJ2-7
CASSLPGSYEQYF
TGTGCCAGCTCACTTCCGGGTTCCTACGAGCAGTACTTC
>NA|TRBV10-3|NA|TRBJ1-1
CAISESAGVTEAFF
TGTGCCATCAGTGAGTCGGCAGGGGTCACTGAAGCTTTCTTT
>NA|TRBV21-1|NA|TRBJ2-7
CASSKYGQGPFSYEQYF
TGTGCCAGCAGCAAATACGGACAGGGGCCATTCTCCTACGAGCAGTACTTC
>NA|TRBV7-2|NA|TRBJ1-4
CASSLGVREKLFF
TGTGCCAGCAGCTTGGGGGTCCGGGAAAAACTGTTTTTT
>NA|TRBV2|once|TRBJ2-5
CASPQPAKETQYF
TGTGCCAGCCCACAACCAGCCAAAGAGACCCAGTACTTC
>TRBD2|TRBV30|NA|TRBJ2-2
CAWSAGLAAGELFF
TGTGCCTGGAGTGCGGGACTAGCGGCCGGGGAGCTGTTTTTT
>NA|TRBV7-6|NA|TRBJ1-2
CASSEGRQAGGYTF
TGTGCCAGCAGCGAGGGAAGACAGGCTGGGGGCTACACCTTC
>NA|TRBV19|NA|TRBJ2-1
CASRKGGQSYNEQFF
TGTGCCAGCCGTAAGGGGGGGCAGTCCTACAATGAGCAGTTCTTC
>TRBD2|TRBV9|NA|TRBJ2-7
CASSAGQSGGRYEQYF
TGTGCCAGCAGCGCCGGCCAGAGCGGGGGGCGATACGAGCAGTACTTC
>NA|TRBV11-3|NA|TRBJ2-5
CASSLGGAGLGETQYF
TGTGCCAGCAGCTTAGGCGGGGCGGGATTGGGGGAGACCCAGTACTTC
>TRBD1|TRBV11-2|NA|TRBJ2-5
CASSLGRTGASQETQYF
TGTGCCAGCAGCTTAGGCCGGACAGGTGCGTCCCAAGAGACCCAGTACTTC
>NA|TRBV19|NA|TRBJ1-5
CASSIRGRNNQPQHF
TGTGCCAGTAGTATCCGCGGACGGAACAATCAGCCCCAGCATTTT
>NA|TRBV7-8|once|TRBJ2-7
CASSPRSTMATSYEQYF
TGTGCCAGCAGCCCACGTAGTACAATGGCCACCTCCTACGAGCAGTACTTC
>TRBD2|TRBV5-4|few|TRBJ2-1
CASSSSGGASYNEQFF
TGTGCCAGCAGCTCTAGCGGGGGGGCCTCCTACAATGAGCAGTTCTTC
>TRBD2|TRBV7-2|NA|TRBJ2-1
CASSLAPTSGGANEQFF
TGTGCCAGCAGCTTAGCCCCGACTAGCGGGGGGGCGAATGAGCAGTTCTTC
>NA|TRBV30|NA|TRBJ1-6
CAWSSDSGYNSPLHF
TGTGCCTGGAGTTCCGATTCGGGGTATAATTCACCCCTCCACTTT
>TRBD2|TRBV6-1|NA|TRBJ2-5
CASSGQREPAEAQYF
TGTGCCAGCAGTGGACAGCGGGAACCCGCGGAGGCCCAGTACTTC
>TRBD1|TRBV4-2|NA|TRBJ2-7
CASSQGPGQGRAYEQYF
TGTGCCAGCAGCCAAGGACCGGGACAGGGGAGGGCCTACGAGCAGTACTTC
>NA|TRBV5-1|NA|TRBJ2-3
CASSLQRGEDTQYF
TGCGCCAGCAGCTTGCAACGGGGTGAGGATACGCAGTATTTT
>NA|TRBV6-6|NA|TRBJ1-4
CASSYSRETGKLFF
TGTGCCAGCAGTTACAGCCGGGAAACGGGAAAACTGTTTTTT
>NA|TRBV9|NA|TRBJ1-2
CASSPRRDWSYGYTF
TGTGCCAGCAGCCCTCGGAGGGATTGGTCCTATGGCTACACCTTC
>TRBD1|TRBV30|once|TRBJ1-1
CAWSPMTGGATEAFF
TGTGCCTGGAGCCCTATGACAGGGGGTGCTACTGAAGCTTTCTTT
>TRBD2|TRBV5-4|NA|TRBJ2-3
CASSLRLAGGLGDTQYF
TGTGCCAGCAGCCTACGACTAGCGGGGGGGCTAGGAGATACGCAGTATTTT
>NA|TRBV7-3|NA|TRBJ1-1
CASSFLGTTEAFF
TGTGCCAGCAGCTTTTTAGGGACCACTGAAGCTTTCTTT
>TRBD1|TRBV7-2|NA|TRBJ2-2
CASSRDRVTTGELFF
TGTGCCAGCAGCCGCGACAGGGTGACCACCGGGGAGCTGTTTTTT
>NA|TRBV7-3|NA|TRBJ2-3
CASSLIGTDTQYF
TGTGCCAGCAGCTTAATAGGTACAGATACGCAGTATTTT
>TRBD2|TRBV19|NA|TRBJ2-5
CASSRRGLAGQETQYF
TGTGCCAGTAGTAGACGGGGACTAGCGGGGCAAGAGACCCAGTACTTC